This TCR beta chain was profiled in a study of beta chain features in type 1 diabetes. Overall study results and limits: Type 1 diabetes patients had moderately but significantly shorter TCRB CDR3s in all four CD4+ subsets. Researchers caution that PCR might favor shorter templates, equally among patients and controls.

For this clone: Its antigen is as yet unknown.

Investigators reverse transcribed all isolated RNA, so they sequenced expressed TCRB transcripts. Only in-frame clones appear in the TCRdb table, and some are missing; sequencing was by immunoSEQ multiplex PCR. Found here are 100,000 to 150,000 clones, 7.5% to 9.5% of them singletons; the top ten hold over 0.6%. V was pared by 7 bases and J by 6 bases, with 9 bases of the junction left unmatched. CDR3 length: 13 amino acids. Per the germline V gene, CDR1 is SQVTM and CDR2 is ANQGSEA. The chain recombines TRBV29-1 with TRBJ2-5, with 9 positions matching TRBD1. The clonotype comes from a man in his thirties or forties with type 1 diabetes. Source material: central memory CD4+ T cells from blood. CDR3 region: CSGTGGSQQTQYF. CDR3 DNA: TGCAGCGGAACAGGGGGCAGTCAGCAGACCCAGTACTTC.